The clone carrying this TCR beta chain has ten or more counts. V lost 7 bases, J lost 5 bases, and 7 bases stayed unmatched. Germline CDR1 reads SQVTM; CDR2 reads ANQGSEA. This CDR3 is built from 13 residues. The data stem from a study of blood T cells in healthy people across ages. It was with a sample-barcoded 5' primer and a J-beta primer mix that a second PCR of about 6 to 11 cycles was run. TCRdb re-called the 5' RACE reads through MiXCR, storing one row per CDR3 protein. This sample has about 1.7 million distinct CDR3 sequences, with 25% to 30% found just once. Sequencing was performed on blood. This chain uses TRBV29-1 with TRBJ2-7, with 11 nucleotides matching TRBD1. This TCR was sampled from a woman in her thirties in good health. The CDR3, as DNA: TGCAGCGCCTGGGACAGGGGGAGGAACGAGCAGTACTTC. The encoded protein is CSAWDRGRNEQYF.